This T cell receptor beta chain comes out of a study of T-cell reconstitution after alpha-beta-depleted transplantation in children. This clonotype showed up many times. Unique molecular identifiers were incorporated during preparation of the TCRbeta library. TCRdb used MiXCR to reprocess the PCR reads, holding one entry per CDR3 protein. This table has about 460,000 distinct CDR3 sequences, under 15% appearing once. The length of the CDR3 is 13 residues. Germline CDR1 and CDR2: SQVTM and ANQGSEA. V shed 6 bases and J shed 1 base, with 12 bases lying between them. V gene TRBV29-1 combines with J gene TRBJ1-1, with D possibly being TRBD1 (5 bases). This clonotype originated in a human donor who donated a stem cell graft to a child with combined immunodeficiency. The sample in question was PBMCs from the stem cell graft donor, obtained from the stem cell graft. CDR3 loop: CSVIDRANTEAFF. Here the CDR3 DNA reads TGCAGCGTAATTGACAGAGCGAACACTGAAGCTTTCTTT. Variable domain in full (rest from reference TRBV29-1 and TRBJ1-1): SAVISQKPSRDICQRGTSLTIQCQVDSQVTMMFWYRQQPGQSLTLIATANQGSEATYESGFVIDKFPISRPNLTFSTLTVSNMSPEDSSIYLCSVIDRANTEAFFGQGTRLTVV.